This entry lists 28 T cell receptor beta chains sequenced from one sample in a study of B cell selection in AIRE deficiency. Conventional CD4 T cells were sorted as CD4+CD127+ cells. TCRdb's copy holds only in-frame clones and misses some; the assay was immunoSEQ multiplex PCR. The table includes 20,000 to 25,000 clones, 95% to 98% detected once. Sequenced input: conventional CD4+ T cells sorted from PBMCs. Every receptor here comes from a human donor with AIRE deficiency.

The chain has TRBV19 and TRBJ2-1; tentative D call: TRBD2 (5 bases). Trimming cost V 4 bases and J 5 bases, with 15 bases left between them. This CDR3 is 15 amino acids long. Germline assignment: CDR1 LNHDA and CDR2 SQIVND (reference sequence). The CDR3 spells CASSKYSGINNEQFF. Here the CDR3 DNA reads TGTGCCAGTAGTAAATATTCGGGAATTAACAATGAGCAGTTCTTC.

The gene calls are TRBV2 and TRBJ2-6, with 7 nucleotides matching TRBD1. This CDR3 has 17 residues. The V and J ends lost 8 bases and 2 bases, in that order; junction bases with no gene match: 12. Germline-derived CDR1 and CDR2 are SNHLY and FYNNEI. The CDR3 nucleotides read TGTGCCAGCCAAACAGGGGAGAGGGTCGCTGGGGCCAACGTCCTGACTTTC. Protein product: CASQTGERVAGANVLTF.

The rearrangement uses TRBV7-2 and TRBJ1-5; D is unresolved. CDR1 is SGHTA and CDR2 is FQGNSA in the germline V gene. Trimming stripped 4 bases from V and 1 base from J, with 11 bases between. This CDR3 region has 15 residues. The CDR3 loop reads CASSSMRFSNQPQHF. CDR3 nucleotides: TGTGCCAGCAGCTCGATGAGGTTCAGCAATCAGCCCCAGCATTTT.

This chain connects TRBV28 to TRBJ1-6; perhaps TRBD1 as D (5 bases). From germline, CDR1 is MDHEN and CDR2 SYDVKM. Trimming took 2 bases from V and 0 from J, leaving 11 bases between them. The CDR3 consists of 17 residues. This CDR3 reads CASSLRQLSSYNSPLHF. In DNA, the CDR3 is TGTGCCAGCAGTTTACGACAGCTGAGCTCCTATAATTCACCCCTCCACTTT.

The V call is TRBV30, the J call TRBJ2-1; no definite D call. CDR3 length: 14 residues. Per the germline V gene, CDR1 is GTSNPN and CDR2 is SVGIG (reference sequence). Trimming pared 0 bases from V and 10 bases from J, leaving 16 bases between. CDR3 in DNA: TGTGCCTGGAGTGTACTGGGATTAGGTCGCGAGCAGTTCTTC. This sequence encodes CAWSVLGLGREQFF.

The chain combines TRBV10-3 with TRBJ2-3; tentatively, D is TRBD2 (6 bases). Germline V gene sequence: CDR1 ENHRY, CDR2 SYGVKD. The CDR3 runs 12 residues. Trimming cost V 4 bases and J 8 bases, with 10 bases left between them. The CDR3: CAISAGEGTQYF. The DNA for the CDR3 is TGTGCCATCAGTGCGGGGGAAGGTACGCAGTATTTT.

Points on this clone: Mismatch with germline at one junction end may stem from a read error. CDR3: CASSRADRANVLTF. Here the CDR3 DNA reads TGTGCCAGTAGTAGAGCGGACAGGGCAAACGTCCTGACTTTC. The chain is built from TRBV19 and TRBJ2-6; 8 bases are a match to TRBD1. Per the germline V gene, CDR1 is LNHDA and CDR2 is SQIVND (reference sequence). The CDR3 is 14 amino acids.

The rearrangement links TRBV19 to TRBJ2-7; 7 bases match TRBD2. V shed 4 bases, J shed 2 bases, and the junction held 5 bases outside the gene matches. The CDR3 is 14 amino acids. CDR1 and CDR2 (germline): LNHDA, SQIVND (reference sequence). This CDR3 is CASSTSGQTYEQYF. The DNA of the CDR3 is TGTGCCAGTAGTACTAGCGGCCAAACCTACGAGCAGTACTTC. The whole variable domain, filled in from reference TRBV19 and TRBJ2-7, reads DGGITQSPKYLFRKEGQNVTLSCEQNLNHDAMYWYRQDPGQGLRLIYYSQIVNDFQKGDIAEGYSVSREKKESFPLTVTSAQKNPTAFYLCASSTSGQTYEQYFGPGTRLTVT.

The gene calls are TRBV27 and TRBJ1-2; 9 nucleotides align to TRBD1. There are 13 residues in the CDR3. V lost 6 bases, J lost 8 bases, and 7 bases stayed unmatched. Germline values: CDR1 MNHEY, CDR2 SMNVEV (reference sequence). In DNA form, the CDR3 reads TGTGCCAGCAGCTTGACAGGGGGGAGAGGCTACACCTTC. It translates to CASSLTGGRGYTF.

The V gene is TRBV2, the J gene TRBJ2-7; 7 nucleotides match TRBD1. Germline trimming cut 3 bases from V and 3 bases from J; bases unmatched to any gene: 5. Per germline, CDR1 SNHLY and CDR2 FYNNEI. This CDR3 contains 14 residues. CDR3 region: CASSDLGQYYEQYF. The CDR3 DNA follows: TGTGCCAGCAGTGACCTGGGACAGTACTACGAGCAGTACTTC.

The genes are TRBV7-3 and TRBJ2-5; D is possibly TRBD2 (6 bases). The ends were cut back, 1 base at V and 1 base at J, with 10 bases in the middle. CDR1 and CDR2 (germline): SGHTA, FQGTGA. CDR3 length: 15 amino acids. The CDR3 DNA reads as TGTGCCAGCAGCTTAAGTGGACTATTCCAAGAGACCCAGTACTTC. It yields the protein CASSLSGLFQETQYF.

The rearrangement joins TRBV28 to TRBJ2-1; D is undetermined. CDR3 length equals 13 residues. Germline-derived CDR1 and CDR2 are MDHEN and SYDVKM. With 5 bases removed from V and 7 bases from J, the gap between germline ends came to 12 bases. The CDR3 is CASSRSSLNEQFF. In DNA, the CDR3 is TGTGCCAGCAGTCGGTCGAGTTTGAATGAGCAGTTCTTC.

This clone was seen once. The rearrangement joins TRBV4-3 to TRBJ2-6, with a possible D match to TRBD1 (6 bases). The V gene's germline CDR1 is LGHNA and CDR2 YSLEER. V was clipped by 0 bases and J by 3 bases, with 9 bases between them. The CDR3 length is 16 residues. The CDR3 spells CASSQDQGFGANVLTF. CDR3 nucleotide sequence: TGCGCCAGCAGCCAAGATCAGGGGTTTGGGGCCAACGTCCTGACTTTC.

This chain uses TRBV18 with TRBJ1-3; 8 bases are shared with TRBD1. V was clipped by 5 bases and J by 0 bases; unmatched bases: 12. The CDR3 runs 18 residues. Germline CDR1 KGHSH, CDR2 LQKENI. The CDR3 spells CASSTQATGASSGNTIYF. The CDR3 nucleotides read TGTGCCAGCTCAACTCAAGCGACAGGGGCCTCCTCTGGAAACACCATATATTTT.

This rearrangement joins TRBV28 to TRBJ2-2, with D hard to call. Trimming removed 8 bases at V and 1 base at J, with 2 bases between. The CDR3 contains 11 residues. CDR1 is MDHEN and CDR2 is SYDVKM in the germline V gene. The CDR3 DNA follows: TGTGCCAGCGAGAACACCGGGGAGCTGTTTTTT. It yields the protein CASENTGELFF.

This clone occurred once. The rearrangement joins TRBV11-2 to TRBJ2-1, with a weak D call TRBD1 (6 bases). V lost 4 bases, J lost 4 bases, and 11 bases lay in between. The CDR3 consists of 14 residues. Germline CDR1 reads SGHAT; CDR2 reads FQNNGV. The CDR3 sequence: CASSYRTAYNEQFF. The CDR3 DNA is TGTGCCAGCAGCTACCGGACAGCGTACAATGAGCAGTTCTTC.

The rearrangement links TRBV29-1 to TRBJ2-3, with D maybe TRBD2 (5 bases). CDR1 and CDR2 from the germline V gene are SQVTM and ANQGSEA. There are 15 residues in the CDR3. The V end lost 3 bases, the J end lost 0 bases, and 13 bases lay between the germline ends. Written as DNA, the CDR3 is TGCAGCGTTGACCTTAGCGCTACTAGCACAGATACGCAGTATTTT. Its protein is CSVDLSATSTDTQYF.

This clone was counted once. The chain recombines TRBV7-2 with TRBJ1-1; D gene unclear. In germline, CDR1 is SGHTA, CDR2 FQGNSA. Trimming cost V 1 base and J 1 base, with 16 bases left between them. The CDR3 totals 17 residues. The CDR3 bases are TGTGCCAGCAGCTTAGGGGGTTCTTGGGTTAAGAACACTGAAGCTTTCTTT. Translated, it gives CASSLGGSWVKNTEAFF. The entire variable domain, with the rest obtained from reference TRBV7-2 and TRBJ1-1, is as follows: GAGVSQSPSNKVTEKGKDVELRCDPISGHTALYWYRQSLGQGLEFLIYFQGNSAPDKSGLPSDRFSAERTGGSVSTLTIQRTQQEDSAVYLCASSLGGSWVKNTEAFFGQGTRLTVV.

The V gene is TRBV7-9, the J gene TRBJ2-3; D not certain. This CDR3 region has 8 residues. The ends were cut back, 5 bases at V and 13 bases at J, with 4 bases in the middle. From germline, CDR1 is SEHNR and CDR2 FQNEAQ (reference sequence). The CDR3 protein is CASSPEYF. CDR3 coding DNA: TGTGCCAGCAGCCCAGAGTATTTT.

Remarks on this clone: A read error may account for a junction end that differs from germline. The V call is TRBV18, the J call TRBJ1-5, with a possible D match to TRBD1 (5 bases). CDR3 size: 15 residues. Germline assignment: CDR1 KGHSH and CDR2 LQKENI. The CDR3 coding sequence is TGTGTCAGCTCACCGTCTCAGGGTCCGGAACGGCCCCAGCATTTT. Protein: CVSSPSQGPERPQHF.

The rearrangement links TRBV4-1 to TRBJ1-4, with D unresolved. The V end was cut by 0 bases, the J end by 0 bases, with 8 bases between. The V gene's germline CDR1 is MGHRA and CDR2 YSYEKL. The CDR3 totals 16 residues. The DNA of the CDR3 is TGCGCCAGCAGCCAAGATCTATTGACAACTAATGAAAAACTGTTTTTT. The encoded protein is CASSQDLLTTNEKLFF.

As regards this clone: This specimen includes other DNA sequences encoding the same CDR3. The genes are TRBV5-1 and TRBJ2-6; D gene unclear. The CDR3 is 17 residues long. V was cut by 2 bases and J by 0 bases, with 12 bases left in between. Per germline, CDR1 SGHRS and CDR2 YFSETQ. The CDR3 bases are TGCGCCAGCAGCTTTAATCCTCCAAGCTCTGGGGCCAACGTCCTGACTTTC. Its protein product is CASSFNPPSSGANVLTF.

The chain carries TRBV9 and TRBJ2-5, with TRBD1 matching 8 bases. The CDR3 totals 13 residues. With 5 bases clipped from V and 4 bases from J, the junction kept 4 bases outside the gene matches. Germline CDR1 and CDR2: SGDLS and YYNGEE. CDR3 amino acids: CASSGTGTETQYF. The CDR3 nucleotides are TGTGCCAGCAGTGGGACAGGAACAGAGACCCAGTACTTC. Full variable domain (missing parts from reference TRBV9 and TRBJ2-5): DSGVTQTPKHLITATGQRVTLRCSPRSGDLSVYWYQQSLDQGLQFLIQYYNGEERAKGNILERFSAQQFPDLHSELNLSSLELGDSALYFCASSGTGTETQYFGPGTRLLVL.

The chain is built from TRBV5-7 and TRBJ1-3; D perhaps matches TRBD1 (5 bases). TRBV5-7 is an ORF, and what it does is uncertain. V was cut by 1 base and J by 0 bases, with 14 bases left in between. The CDR3 is made up of 17 amino acids. The CDR3 nucleotides read TGTGCCAGCAGCTTGTGGGACTTCCTCAGCTCTGGAAACACCATATATTTT. It yields the protein CASSLWDFLSSGNTIYF.

The chain combines TRBV6-6 with TRBJ1-2, with D perhaps matching TRBD1 (6 bases). Germline CDR1 reads MNHNY; CDR2 reads SVGAGI (reference sequence). Trimming pared 4 bases from V and 6 bases from J, leaving 12 bases between. The CDR3 is made up of 13 amino acids. The CDR3 loop is CASSSPDSHGYTF. Here the CDR3 DNA reads TGTGCCAGCAGTTCCCCGGACAGTCATGGCTACACCTTC.

The chain has TRBV19 and TRBJ1-2, with 10 bases aligning to TRBD1. CDR1 and CDR2 (germline): LNHDA, SQIVND (reference sequence). The CDR3 length is 15 residues. V shed 6 bases, J shed 8 bases, and the junction held 12 bases outside the gene matches. As DNA, the CDR3 is TGTGCCAGTAGAAAGACAGGGGGCGCATCCCTAGGCTACACCTTC. This translates into CASRKTGGASLGYTF.

This chain connects TRBV30 to TRBJ2-3, with a tentative D call TRBD2 (5 bases). V was cut by 2 bases and J by 6 bases, with 6 bases left in between. The CDR3 length is 11 residues. Germline V lookup: CDR1 GTSNPN, CDR2 SVGIG (reference sequence). The CDR3 region is CAWSLADTQYF. DNA of the CDR3: TGTGCCTGGAGTTTAGCGGATACGCAGTATTTT.

V gene TRBV19 combines with J gene TRBJ2-7; 8 nucleotides line up with TRBD1. Trimming at V came to 6 bases and at J to 7 bases, leaving 8 bases not matched to a gene. Germline V gives CDR1 LNHDA, CDR2 SQIVND (reference sequence). The CDR3 runs 13 residues. The CDR3, as DNA: TGTGCCAGTAGCACGACAGGGGCGGGGGAGCAGTACTTC. This codes for CASSTTGAGEQYF.